Listed below are T cell receptor beta chains from one sample, sequenced in a study of blood T cell repertoires in COVID-19. The method was immunoSEQ multiplex PCR; TCRdb's version includes in-frame clones alone and lacks a portion of them. The sample holds fewer than 85,000 clones, about 80% seen once. The sequenced sample was peripheral blood. Receptors originate from a woman aged 60-75 years with acute or convalescent COVID-19. Each CDR3 is given with its conserved first and last residue. D genes are given only for firm matches. Clone size is not always given. Where it is, it says once, few, many or a class for expanded clones.

d_call clone_size j_call v_call cdr3_length cdr3_aa cdr3_nt
. . TRBJ2-7 TRBV5-6 15 CASSFAGWISYEQYF TGTGCCAGCAGCTTCGCGGGGTGGATCTCCTACGAGCAGTACTTC
. . TRBJ1-1 TRBV11-1 13 CASSRKQNTEAFF TGTGCCAGCAGCCGAAAACAGAACACTGAAGCTTTCTTT
. . TRBJ1-5 TRBV7-9 14 CASSRTDSNQPQHF TGTGCCAGCAGCCGCACAGATAGCAATCAGCCCCAGCATTTT
. . TRBJ1-2 TRBV7-9 14 CASSLLSSNYGYTF TGTGCCAGCAGCTTATTAAGCTCTAACTATGGCTACACCTTC
. . TRBJ2-1 TRBV12-3/TRBV12-4 13 CASSLAGGNEQFF TGTGCCAGCAGTTTAGCTGGGGGGAATGAGCAGTTCTTC
. . TRBJ1-1 TRBV6-5 12 CASSPSPYEAFF TGTGCCAGCAGCCCCTCTCCCTACGAAGCTTTCTTT
TRBD1 . TRBJ1-5 TRBV11-1 13 CASSPDRDQPQHF TGTGCCAGCAGCCCCGACAGGGATCAGCCCCAGCATTTT
. . TRBJ1-1 TRBV6-6 13 CASTMRGNTEAFF TGTGCCAGCACCATGCGGGGGAACACTGAAGCTTTCTTT
TRBD2 . TRBJ2-1 TRBV7-2 18 CASSLVGTSGGATNEQFF TGTGCCAGCAGCTTAGTAGGGACTAGCGGGGGGGCTACCAATGAGCAGTTCTTC
TRBD1 . TRBJ1-1 TRBV5-1 15 CASSTRQGPNTEAFF TGCGCCAGCAGCACCAGACAGGGTCCGAACACTGAAGCTTTCTTT
TRBD1 once TRBJ1-1 TRBV6-5 12 CASRTGQTEAFF TGTGCCAGCAGAACGGGACAGACTGAAGCTTTCTTT
TRBD1 . TRBJ2-7 TRBV5-4 16 CASSSPTGTGSYEQYF TGTGCCAGCAGCAGCCCTACCGGGACAGGGAGTTACGAGCAGTACTTC
. . TRBJ2-1 TRBV19 11 CASTGEGGQFF TGTGCCAGTACAGGGGAAGGAGGGCAGTTCTTC
TRBD2 . TRBJ2-1 TRBV27 16 CASSLVGGGAYNEQFF TGTGCCAGCAGTTTAGTGGGCGGGGGGGCGTACAATGAGCAGTTCTTC
. . TRBJ2-3 TRBV3-1/TRBV3-2 15 CASRPRWRGTDTQYF TGTGCCAGCAGGCCAAGATGGCGGGGAACAGATACGCAGTATTTT
TRBD2 . TRBJ2-1 TRBV12-3/TRBV12-4 13 CASNRAGDNEQFF TGTGCCAGCAATCGAGCGGGGGATAATGAGCAGTTCTTC
TRBD1 . TRBJ1-5 TRBV2 15 CASRIDRGLNQPQHF TGTGCCAGCAGGATCGACAGGGGACTTAATCAGCCCCAGCATTTT
TRBD1 once TRBJ2-1 TRBV5-1 14 CASSLLQGANEQFF TGCGCCAGCAGCTTGTTACAGGGGGCCAATGAGCAGTTCTTC
. few TRBJ2-7 TRBV6-1 13 CASSERRGLEQYF TGTGCCAGCAGTGAACGGAGGGGTCTCGAGCAGTACTTC
. . TRBJ2-7 TRBV18 12 CASSPQRDEQYF TGTGCCAGCTCACCACAGAGGGATGAGCAGTACTTC
TRBD1 . TRBJ1-1 TRBV11-2 15 CASSRAGQGRTEAFF TGTGCCAGCAGCCGAGCCGGACAGGGCAGAACTGAAGCTTTCTTT
. . TRBJ2-1 TRBV10-3 13 CAISESADNEQFF TGTGCCATCAGTGAGTCGGCTGACAATGAGCAGTTCTTC
. . TRBJ2-7 TRBV6-6 15 CASSYSGGQGYEQYF TGTGCCAGCAGTTACTCGGGGGGGCAGGGTTACGAGCAGTACTTC
. . TRBJ1-1 TRBV5-1 14 CASSLPQKNTEAFF TGCGCCAGCAGCTTGCCCCAGAAGAACACTGAAGCTTTCTTT
. once TRBJ1-1 TRBV19 15 CASNHPPGEPTEAFF TGTGCCAGTAATCACCCGCCCGGGGAGCCCACTGAAGCTTTCTTT
. . TRBJ2-7 TRBV7-2 14 CASSLDMARYEQYF TGTGCCAGCAGCTTAGACATGGCTCGATACGAGCAGTACTTC
. . TRBJ2-7 TRBV5-1 17 CASSFTRQGTGGREQYF TGCGCCAGCAGCTTCACTCGACAGGGAACGGGAGGGCGCGAGCAGTACTTC
TRBD1 . TRBJ1-2 TRBV6-5 15 CASSLLDRGEDGYTF TGTGCCAGCAGTCTCCTGGACAGGGGTGAGGATGGCTACACCTTC
. . TRBJ1-2 TRBV7-2 15 CASSPRRGSNYGYTF TGTGCCAGCAGCCCAAGGCGGGGGAGCAACTATGGCTACACCTTC
TRBD1 many TRBJ2-7 TRBV10-1 13 CASSPGGSYEQYF TGCGCCAGCAGTCCAGGGGGCTCCTACGAGCAGTACTTC
. . TRBJ2-1 TRBV5-1 15 CASSLSGDTYNEQFF TGCGCCAGCAGCTTGTCGGGGGATACCTACAATGAGCAGTTCTTC
. . TRBJ1-1 TRBV6-5 14 CASSYDSLNTEAFF TGTGCCAGCAGTTACGACAGTCTGAACACTGAAGCTTTCTTT
TRBD1 . TRBJ1-3 TRBV19 14 CASHPGTAGNTIYF TGTGCCAGCCACCCCGGGACAGCTGGAAACACCATATATTTT
. once TRBJ2-3 TRBV5-1 12 CASSLVQGGQYF TGCGCCAGCAGCTTGGTTCAGGGGGGGCAGTATTTT
TRBD2 . TRBJ2-5 TRBV27 15 CASSRAGGTRETQYF TGTGCCAGCAGTCGAGCGGGGGGAACGAGAGAGACCCAGTACTTC
. . TRBJ2-4 TRBV6-5 14 CASKSGGSGNIQYF TGTGCCAGCAAATCGGGGGGCAGTGGGAACATTCAGTACTTC
TRBD1 . TRBJ2-1 TRBV30 12 CAWEQGRDEQFF TGTGCCTGGGAACAGGGGCGGGATGAGCAGTTCTTC
TRBD1 . TRBJ1-3 TRBV19 16 CASTLGTGRSGNTIYF TGTGCCAGTACCCTGGGGACAGGCCGCTCTGGAAACACCATATATTTT
. . TRBJ1-2 TRBV28 12 CASSLLGDGYTF TGTGCCAGCAGTTTATTGGGAGATGGCTACACCTTC
TRBD1 . TRBJ1-2 TRBV19 14 CASSIPGGGYGYTF TGTGCCAGTAGTATCCCAGGGGGCGGCTATGGCTACACCTTC
TRBD1 once TRBJ1-1 TRBV18 17 CASSPTGVPRVNTEAFF TGTGCCAGCTCACCAACAGGGGTTCCGAGGGTGAACACTGAAGCTTTCTTT
. . TRBJ2-4 TRBV2 15 CASNTDPSAKNIQYF TGTGCCAGCAATACAGACCCTTCGGCCAAAAACATTCAGTACTTC
TRBD1 . TRBJ2-3 TRBV24-1 15 CATSDRDRGTDTQYF TGTGCCACCAGTGACCGGGACAGGGGTACAGATACGCAGTATTTT
TRBD1 . TRBJ1-2 TRBV30 14 CAWSAPGQGSGYTF TGTGCCTGGAGTGCACCGGGACAGGGAAGTGGCTACACCTTC
TRBD1 . TRBJ2-7 TRBV10-3 15 CAISRGQGSSYEQYF TGTGCCATCAGTAGAGGACAGGGGAGCTCCTACGAGCAGTACTTC
. . TRBJ2-5 TRBV5-5 12 CASSRPQETQYF TGTGCCAGCAGCCGTCCCCAAGAGACCCAGTACTTC
. . TRBJ1-4 TRBV12-3/TRBV12-4 12 CASSSIGEKLFF TGTGCCAGCAGTTCCATCGGGGAAAAACTGTTTTTT
. . TRBJ2-2 TRBV9 14 CASSAAQGKGELFF TGTGCCAGCAGCGCTGCACAGGGCAAAGGGGAGCTGTTTTTT
. once TRBJ1-2 TRBV7-9 15 CASSDHGGGNYGYTF TGTGCCAGCAGCGACCATGGAGGTGGGAACTATGGCTACACCTTC
TRBD1 . TRBJ2-1 TRBV11-2 15 CASSQDRGSYNEQFF TGTGCCAGCAGCCAAGACAGGGGGTCCTACAATGAGCAGTTCTTC
TRBD1 . TRBJ1-5 TRBV19 12 CASSDRGQPQHF TGTGCCAGTAGTGACAGGGGCCAGCCCCAGCATTTT
. . TRBJ2-3 TRBV4-1 16 CASSLEEGGGTDTQYF TGCGCCAGCAGCCTCGAAGAGGGAGGTGGCACAGATACGCAGTATTTT
TRBD1 few TRBJ1-3 TRBV3-1/TRBV3-2 14 CASSLGTAGNTIYF TGTGCCAGCAGCCTCGGGACAGCCGGAAACACCATATATTTT
. . TRBJ2-3 TRBV10-3 14 CAISAGQRTDTQYF TGTGCCATCAGCGCGGGACAGCGCACAGATACGCAGTATTTT
TRBD2 . TRBJ2-1 TRBV18 15 CASSPFRGGDNEQFF TGTGCCAGCTCACCATTCCGGGGGGGAGACAATGAGCAGTTCTTC
TRBD1 . TRBJ2-7 TRBV18 14 CASSPPSGQGWSSF TGTGCCAGCTCACCACCCTCGGGACAGGGTTGGTCATCTTTC
. . TRBJ1-2 TRBV5-4 15 CASGDLDRPNYGYTF TGTGCCAGCGGGGATTTGGACAGACCTAACTATGGCTACACCTTC
TRBD1 . TRBJ1-2 TRBV5-4 15 CASSLQGASSYGYTF TGTGCCAGCAGCCTACAGGGGGCTTCGAGCTATGGCTACACCTTC
. . TRBJ1-2 TRBV27 14 CASSSHRNNYGYTF TGTGCCAGCAGTTCCCACAGGAATAACTATGGCTACACCTTC